This T cell receptor beta chain was captured in a study of T-cell reconstitution after alpha-beta-depleted transplantation in children. Findings of the study overall: After transplant, high TCRbeta diversity at day 60 in some patients arose from surviving recipient T cells and thymic progenitors. A year had passed since transplant, and T-cell counts and diversity by then came mostly from newly produced T cells. Several hundred expanded graft clones reportedly gave rise to the alpha-beta T cells present about two months after transplant.

CDR3 length: 15 residues. V shed 6 bases and J shed 4 bases, with 19 bases lying between them. Germline loops: CDR1 MNHEY, CDR2 SVGEGT. Remarks on this clonotype: Its antigen is not known.

Unique molecular identifiers were built into the TCRbeta library. TCRdb analysed the PCR reads with MiXCR anew, one entry per CDR3 protein. The data contain fewer than 550,000 distinct CDR3 sequences, roughly 15% of them singletons. The chain links TRBV6-2 or TRBV6-3 to TRBJ2-7; no firm D call. The input for sequencing was PBMCs, mostly from graft donor cells, taken 360 days after TCRalphabeta/CD19-depleted stem cell transplant. This receptor was taken from a boy less than two years old who had a stem cell transplant for Wiskott-Aldrich syndrome, so the T cells may come from the graft donor. CDR3 sequence (DNA): TGTGCCAGCAGCCCCCCCGGTGGCTGGGGTTACGAGCAGTACTTC. It codes for CASSPPGGWGYEQYF.